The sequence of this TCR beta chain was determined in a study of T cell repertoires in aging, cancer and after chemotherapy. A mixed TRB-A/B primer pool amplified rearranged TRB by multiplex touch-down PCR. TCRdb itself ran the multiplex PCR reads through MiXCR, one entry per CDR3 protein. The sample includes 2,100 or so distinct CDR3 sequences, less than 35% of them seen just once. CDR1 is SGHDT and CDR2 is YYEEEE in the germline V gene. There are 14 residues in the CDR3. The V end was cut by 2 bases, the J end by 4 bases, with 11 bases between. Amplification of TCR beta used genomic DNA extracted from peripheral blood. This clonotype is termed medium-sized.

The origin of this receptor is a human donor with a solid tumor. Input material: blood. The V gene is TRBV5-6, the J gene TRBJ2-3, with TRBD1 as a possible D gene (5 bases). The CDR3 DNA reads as TGTGCCAGCAGCTTTAAAAGGGGTGCAGATACGCAGTATTTT. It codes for CASSFKRGADTQYF.